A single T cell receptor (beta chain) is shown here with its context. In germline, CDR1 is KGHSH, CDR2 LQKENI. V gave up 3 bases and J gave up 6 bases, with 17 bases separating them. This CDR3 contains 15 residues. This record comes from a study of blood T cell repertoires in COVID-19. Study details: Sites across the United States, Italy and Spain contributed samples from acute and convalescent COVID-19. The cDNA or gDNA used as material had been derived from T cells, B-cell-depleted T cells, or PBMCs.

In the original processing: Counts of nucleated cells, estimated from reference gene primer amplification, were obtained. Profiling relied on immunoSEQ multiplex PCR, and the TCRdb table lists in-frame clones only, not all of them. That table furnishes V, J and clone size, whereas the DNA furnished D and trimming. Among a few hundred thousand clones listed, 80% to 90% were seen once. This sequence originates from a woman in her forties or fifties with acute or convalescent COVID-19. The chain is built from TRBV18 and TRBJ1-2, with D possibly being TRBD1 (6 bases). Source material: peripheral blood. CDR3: CASSPQQGQEDGYTF. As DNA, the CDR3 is TGTGCCAGCTCACCCCAACAGGGCCAGGAAGATGGCTACACCTTC.